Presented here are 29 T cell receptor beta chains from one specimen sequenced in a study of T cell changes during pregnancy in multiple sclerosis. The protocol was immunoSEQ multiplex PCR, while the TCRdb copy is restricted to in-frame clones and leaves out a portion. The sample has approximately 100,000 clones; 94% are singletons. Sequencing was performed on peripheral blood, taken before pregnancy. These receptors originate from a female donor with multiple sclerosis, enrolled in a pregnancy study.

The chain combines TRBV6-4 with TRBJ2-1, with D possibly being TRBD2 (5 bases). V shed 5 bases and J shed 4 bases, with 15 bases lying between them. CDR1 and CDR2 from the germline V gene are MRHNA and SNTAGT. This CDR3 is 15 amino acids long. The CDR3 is CASSKLGLDYNEQFF. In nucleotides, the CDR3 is TGTGCCAGCAGTAAGCTCGGACTGGATTACAATGAGCAGTTCTTC.

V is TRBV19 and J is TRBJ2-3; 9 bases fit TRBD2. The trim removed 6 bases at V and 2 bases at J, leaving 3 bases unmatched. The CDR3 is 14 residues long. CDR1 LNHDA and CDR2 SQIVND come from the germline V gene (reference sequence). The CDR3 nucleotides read TGTGCCAGTAGCCTAGCGGGAACCACAGATACGCAGTATTTT. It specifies CASSLAGTTDTQYF.

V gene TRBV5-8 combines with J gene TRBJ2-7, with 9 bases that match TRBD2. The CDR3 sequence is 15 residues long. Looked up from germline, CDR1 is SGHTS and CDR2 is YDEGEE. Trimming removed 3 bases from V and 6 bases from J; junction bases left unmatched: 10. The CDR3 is CASSSLAGVIGEQYF. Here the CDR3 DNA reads TGTGCCAGCAGCTCCTTAGCGGGAGTAATCGGCGAGCAGTACTTC.

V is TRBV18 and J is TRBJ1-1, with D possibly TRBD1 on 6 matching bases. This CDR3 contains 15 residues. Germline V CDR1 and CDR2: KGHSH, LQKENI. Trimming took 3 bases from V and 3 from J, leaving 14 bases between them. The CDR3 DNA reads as TGTGCCAGCTCACCGGATACAGGGTTTGACACTGAAGCTTTCTTT. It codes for CASSPDTGFDTEAFF.

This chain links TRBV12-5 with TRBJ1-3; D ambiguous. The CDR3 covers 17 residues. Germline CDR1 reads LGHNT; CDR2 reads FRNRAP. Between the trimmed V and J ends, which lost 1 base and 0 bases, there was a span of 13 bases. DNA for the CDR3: TGTGCTAGTGGTTTGGCGGTTGTAGGCGGCTCTGGAAACACCATATATTTT. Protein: CASGLAVVGGSGNTIYF.

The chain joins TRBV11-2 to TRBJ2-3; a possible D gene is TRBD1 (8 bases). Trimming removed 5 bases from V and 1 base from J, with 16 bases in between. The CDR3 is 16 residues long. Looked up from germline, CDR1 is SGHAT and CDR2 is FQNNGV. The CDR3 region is CASSTRTGRGTDTQYF. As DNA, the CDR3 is TGTGCCAGCAGCACCCGGACAGGGAGGGGCACAGATACGCAGTATTTT.

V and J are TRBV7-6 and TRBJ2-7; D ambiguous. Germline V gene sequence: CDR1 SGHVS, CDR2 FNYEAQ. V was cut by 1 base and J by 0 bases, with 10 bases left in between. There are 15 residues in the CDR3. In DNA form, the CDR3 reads TGTGCCAGCAGCTTAGAAAGGAGTGCCTCCTACGAGCAGTACTTC. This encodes CASSLERSASYEQYF.

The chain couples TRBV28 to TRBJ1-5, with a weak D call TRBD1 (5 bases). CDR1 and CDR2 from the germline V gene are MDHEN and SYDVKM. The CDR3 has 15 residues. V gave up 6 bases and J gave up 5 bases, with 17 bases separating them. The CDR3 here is CASRPEGRSDQPQHF. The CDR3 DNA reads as TGTGCCAGCAGGCCAGAGGGGAGGTCGGATCAGCCCCAGCATTTT.

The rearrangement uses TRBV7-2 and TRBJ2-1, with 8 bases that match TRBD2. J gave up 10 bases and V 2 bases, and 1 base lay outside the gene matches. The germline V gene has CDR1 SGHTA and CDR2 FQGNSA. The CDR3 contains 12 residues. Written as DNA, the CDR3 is TGTGCCAGCAGCTTACAGCGGGGGGAGCAGTTCTTC. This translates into CASSLQRGEQFF.

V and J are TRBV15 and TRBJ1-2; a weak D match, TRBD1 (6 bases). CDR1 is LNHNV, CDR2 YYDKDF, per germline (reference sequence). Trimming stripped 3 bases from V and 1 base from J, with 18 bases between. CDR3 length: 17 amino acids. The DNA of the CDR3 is TGTGCCACCAGCAGGCCAGTCCGGGACATAGTTAACTATGGCTACACCTTC. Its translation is CATSRPVRDIVNYGYTF. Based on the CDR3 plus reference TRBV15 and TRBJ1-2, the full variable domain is DAMVIQNPRYQVTQFGKPVTLSCSQTLNHNVMYWYQQKSSQAPKLLFHYYDKDFNNEADTPDNFQSRRPNTSFCFLDIRSPGLGDTAMYLCATSRPVRDIVNYGYTFGSGTRLTVV.

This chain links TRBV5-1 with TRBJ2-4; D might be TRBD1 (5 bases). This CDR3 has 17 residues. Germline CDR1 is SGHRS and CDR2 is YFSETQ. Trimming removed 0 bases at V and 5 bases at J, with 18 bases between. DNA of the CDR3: TGCGCCAGCAGCTTGGGGTTCGATGGGCAGGGCGAAAACATTCAGTACTTC. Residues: CASSLGFDGQGENIQYF.

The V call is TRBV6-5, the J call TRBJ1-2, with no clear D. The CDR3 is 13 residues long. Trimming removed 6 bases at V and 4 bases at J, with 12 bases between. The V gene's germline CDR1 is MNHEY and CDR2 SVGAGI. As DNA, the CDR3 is TGTGCCAGCAGCCTCTCGGAGCTCTATGGCTACACCTTC. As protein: CASSLSELYGYTF.

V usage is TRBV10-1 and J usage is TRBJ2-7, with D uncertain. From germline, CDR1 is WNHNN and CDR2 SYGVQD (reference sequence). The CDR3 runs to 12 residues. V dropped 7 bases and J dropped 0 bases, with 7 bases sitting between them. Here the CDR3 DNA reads TGCGCCAGCATCGTATACTCCTACGAGCAGTACTTC. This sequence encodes CASIVYSYEQYF.

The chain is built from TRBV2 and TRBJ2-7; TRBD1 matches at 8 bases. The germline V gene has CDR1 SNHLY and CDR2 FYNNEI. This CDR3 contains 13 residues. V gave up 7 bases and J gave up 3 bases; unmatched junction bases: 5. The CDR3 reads CASIIDRGYEQYF. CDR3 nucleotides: TGTGCCAGCATAATAGACAGGGGCTACGAGCAGTACTTC.

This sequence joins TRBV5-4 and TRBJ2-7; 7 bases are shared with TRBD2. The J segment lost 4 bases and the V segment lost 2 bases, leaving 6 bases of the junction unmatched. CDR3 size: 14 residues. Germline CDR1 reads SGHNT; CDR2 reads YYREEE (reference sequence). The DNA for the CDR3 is TGTGCCAGCAGCTTTGGGACTAACAAATACGAGCAGTACTTC. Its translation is CASSFGTNKYEQYF.

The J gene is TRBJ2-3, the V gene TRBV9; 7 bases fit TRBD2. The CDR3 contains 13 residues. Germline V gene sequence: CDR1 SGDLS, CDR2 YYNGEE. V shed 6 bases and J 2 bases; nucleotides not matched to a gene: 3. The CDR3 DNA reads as TGTGCCAGCACCCGGGGGGTCACAGATACGCAGTATTTT. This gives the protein CASTRGVTDTQYF.

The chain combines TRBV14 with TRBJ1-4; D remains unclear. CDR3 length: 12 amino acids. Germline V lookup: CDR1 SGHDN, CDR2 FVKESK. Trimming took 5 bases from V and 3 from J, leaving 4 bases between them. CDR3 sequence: CASSKPNEKLFF. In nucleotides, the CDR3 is TGTGCCAGCAGCAAGCCTAATGAAAAACTGTTTTTT.

Here the CDR3 reads CATSRGLADGELFF. CDR3 coding DNA: TGTGCCACCAGCAGGGGACTAGCGGACGGGGAGCTGTTTTTT. V and J are TRBV15 and TRBJ2-2, with TRBD2 matching 11 bases. The CDR3 is made up of 14 amino acids. The trim removed 3 bases at V and 7 bases at J, leaving 1 base unmatched. Germline V gene lookup returns CDR1 LNHNV and CDR2 YYDKDF (reference sequence). Filled out from reference TRBV15 and TRBJ2-2, the complete variable domain reads DAMVIQNPRYQVTQFGKPVTLSCSQTLNHNVMYWYQQKSSQAPKLLFHYYDKDFNNEADTPDNFQSRRPNTSFCFLDIRSPGLGDTAMYLCATSRGLADGELFFGEGSRLTVL.

CDR3 residues: CASRDSGTDTQYF. CDR3 coding DNA: TGTGCCAGCAGGGACTCCGGCACAGATACGCAGTATTTT. V is TRBV14 and J is TRBJ2-3; perhaps TRBD2 as D (5 bases). CDR1 and CDR2 (germline): SGHDN, FVKESK. The CDR3 sequence is 13 residues long. Trimming cost V 6 bases and J 1 base, with 8 bases left between them.

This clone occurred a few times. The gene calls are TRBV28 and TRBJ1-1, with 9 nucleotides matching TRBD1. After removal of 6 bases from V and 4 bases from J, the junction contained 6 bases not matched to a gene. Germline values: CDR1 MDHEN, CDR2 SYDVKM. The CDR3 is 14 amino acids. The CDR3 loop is CASRQGADVTEAFF. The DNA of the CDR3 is TGTGCCAGCAGACAGGGGGCGGATGTCACTGAAGCTTTCTTT.

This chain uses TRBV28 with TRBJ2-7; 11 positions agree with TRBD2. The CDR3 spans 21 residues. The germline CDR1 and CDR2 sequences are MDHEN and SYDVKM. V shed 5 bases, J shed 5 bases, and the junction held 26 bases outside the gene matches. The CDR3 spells CASSPRGGRGLLAGAINEQYF. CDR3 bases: TGTGCCAGCAGTCCTCGCGGGGGCAGGGGGCTACTAGCGGGAGCTATAAACGAGCAGTACTTC.

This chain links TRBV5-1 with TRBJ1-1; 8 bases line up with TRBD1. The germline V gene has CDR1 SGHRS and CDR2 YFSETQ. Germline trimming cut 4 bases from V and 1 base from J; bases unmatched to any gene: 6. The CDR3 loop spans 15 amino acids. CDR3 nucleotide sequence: TGCGCCAGCAGCCTATCCGGGACAGGGAACACTGAAGCTTTCTTT. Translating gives CASSLSGTGNTEAFF.

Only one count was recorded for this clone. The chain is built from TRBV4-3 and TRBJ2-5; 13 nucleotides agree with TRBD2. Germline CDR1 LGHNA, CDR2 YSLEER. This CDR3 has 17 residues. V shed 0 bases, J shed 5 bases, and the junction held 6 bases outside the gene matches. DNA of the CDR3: TGCGCCAGCAGCCAAGAAGAAGGACTAGCGGGAGTTGAGACCCAGTACTTC. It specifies CASSQEEGLAGVETQYF.

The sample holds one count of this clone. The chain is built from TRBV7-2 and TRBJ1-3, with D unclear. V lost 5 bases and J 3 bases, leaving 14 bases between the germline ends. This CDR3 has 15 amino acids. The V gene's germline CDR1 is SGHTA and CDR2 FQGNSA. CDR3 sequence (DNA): TGTGCCAGCAGCACCGACACTCACATTGGAAACACCATATATTTT. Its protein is CASSTDTHIGNTIYF.

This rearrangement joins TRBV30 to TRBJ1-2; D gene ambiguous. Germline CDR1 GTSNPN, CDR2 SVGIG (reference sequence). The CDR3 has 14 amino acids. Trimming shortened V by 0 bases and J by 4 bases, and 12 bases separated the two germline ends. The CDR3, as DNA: TGTGCCTGGAGTGTACAGTTTTTGGCCTATGGCTACACCTTC. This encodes CAWSVQFLAYGYTF.

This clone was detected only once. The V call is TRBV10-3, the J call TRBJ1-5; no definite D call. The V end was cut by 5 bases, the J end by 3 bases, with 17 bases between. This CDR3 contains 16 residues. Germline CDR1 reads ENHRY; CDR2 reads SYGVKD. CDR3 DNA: TGTGCCATCAGTCCAACCCCGGGTTTAGACAATCAGCCCCAGCATTTT. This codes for CAISPTPGLDNQPQHF.

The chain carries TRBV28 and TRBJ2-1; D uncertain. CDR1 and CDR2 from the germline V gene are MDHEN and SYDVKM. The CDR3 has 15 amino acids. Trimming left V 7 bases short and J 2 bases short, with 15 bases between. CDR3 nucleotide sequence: TGTGCCAGCATCCCCATTGGCGAGGCCTACAATGAGCAGTTCTTC. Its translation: CASIPIGEAYNEQFF.

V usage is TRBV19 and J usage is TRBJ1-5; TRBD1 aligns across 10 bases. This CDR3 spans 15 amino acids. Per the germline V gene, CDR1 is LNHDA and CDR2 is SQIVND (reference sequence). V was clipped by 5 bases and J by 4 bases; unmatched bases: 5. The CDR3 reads CASSEDRGQNQPQHF. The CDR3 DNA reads TGTGCCAGTAGTGAAGACAGGGGGCAGAATCAGCCCCAGCATTTT.

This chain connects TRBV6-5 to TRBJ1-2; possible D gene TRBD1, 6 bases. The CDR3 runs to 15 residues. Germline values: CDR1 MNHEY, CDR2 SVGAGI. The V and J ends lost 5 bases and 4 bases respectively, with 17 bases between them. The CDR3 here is CASSDLGAQSYGYTF. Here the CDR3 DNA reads TGTGCCAGCAGTGACTTGGGGGCGCAGAGCTATGGCTACACCTTC.